This is a list of T cell receptor beta chains from one sample in a study of shared clonotypes between healthy human individuals. TCRdb keeps only in-frame clones here, not all; method: immunoSEQ multiplex PCR. This table has approximately 1,000,000 clones, around 78% appearing once. Material for sequencing was memory CD4+ T cells from PBMCs. The receptors were gathered from a man younger than 35 in good health. Some clones in this sample may be carry-over from other donors' samples. CDR3s include the opening cysteine and the closing phenylalanine or tryptophan. The D gene is left open where the match is weak. Expanded clones get a size class; other rows say once, few or many, or leave the size out.

V,size,J,D,DNA,CDR3
TRBV19,NA,TRBJ2-1,NA,TGTGCCAGTACCCCAACTAGCTCCTACAATGAGCAGTTCTTC,CASTPTSSYNEQFF
TRBV6-5,NA,TRBJ1-5,NA,TGTGCCAGCAGTTCCGAAATTGTTCTCCAGCCCCAGCATTTT,CASSSEIVLQPQHF
TRBV7-2,NA,TRBJ2-7,NA,TGTGCCAGCAGCTTAGAACTGGGGGCAAACGAGCAGTACTTC,CASSLELGANEQYF
TRBV7-3,NA,TRBJ1-5,TRBD1,TGTGCCAGTCAAGACAGGGTTAGCAATCAGCCCCAGCATTTT,CASQDRVSNQPQHF
TRBV18,NA,TRBJ1-1,NA,TGTGCCAGCTCACTTCGAGAGAACACTGAAGCTTTCTTT,CASSLRENTEAFF
TRBV28,NA,TRBJ2-7,NA,TGTGCCAGCAGTTTGGTGACAGCCTACGAGCAGTACTTC,CASSLVTAYEQYF
TRBV4-1,NA,TRBJ2-1,NA,TGCGCCAGCAGCCAAGCACTAGTTTACAATGAGCAGTTCTTC,CASSQALVYNEQFF
TRBV30,NA,TRBJ2-7,TRBD2,TGTGCCTGGAAAGCACTAGCGGGAGTACCCCACGAGCAGTACTTC,CAWKALAGVPHEQYF
TRBV5-1,NA,TRBJ2-7,NA,TGCGCCAGCAGCTTGGGCTACATGGGGGACGAGCAGTACTTC,CASSLGYMGDEQYF
TRBV7-9,NA,TRBJ2-5,TRBD1,TGTGCCAGCAGCTTAGGACAGGGGGAAGTAGAGACCCAGTACTTC,CASSLGQGEVETQYF
TRBV5-1,NA,TRBJ2-2,NA,TGCGCCAGCAGCCAAGCGATTTCCGGGGAGCTGTTTTTT,CASSQAISGELFF
TRBV28,NA,TRBJ2-7,NA,TGTGCCAGCAGTTCTCCCCCAAGGGGGACCTACGAGCAGTACTTC,CASSSPPRGTYEQYF
TRBV29-1,NA,TRBJ1-1,TRBD1,TGCAGCGTTACCCCGGACAGGTACACTGAAGCTTTCTTT,CSVTPDRYTEAFF
TRBV19,NA,TRBJ2-7,NA,TGTGCCAGTAGTATTAGGAGCGAGAGGAGTACTGGGCAGTACTTC,CASSIRSERSTGQYF
TRBV6-4,few,TRBJ2-2,TRBD1,TGTGCCAGCAGTACGACAGGGGACACCGGGGAGCTGTTTTTT,CASSTTGDTGELFF
TRBV12-5,NA,TRBJ2-2,TRBD2,TGTGCTAGTGGCCGCGGGGGGGTCGACACCGGGGAGCTGTTTTTT,CASGRGGVDTGELFF
TRBV28,NA,TRBJ2-5,TRBD2,TGTGCCAGCAGCAACCGGGCGGGAGTCTTGGAGACCCAGTACTTC,CASSNRAGVLETQYF
TRBV20-1,NA,TRBJ2-5,NA,TGCAGTGCCCCCCTGGGGGAGACCCAGTACTTC,CSAPLGETQYF
TRBV4-2,many,TRBJ2-1,TRBD2,TGTGCCAGCAGCCAAGGGCCGCGGGAGGGGTCCTACAATGAGCAGTTCTTC,CASSQGPREGSYNEQFF
TRBV13,NA,TRBJ2-1,NA,TGTGCCAGCAGCTTAGTTAGCTCCTACAATGAGCAGTTCTTC,CASSLVSSYNEQFF
TRBV6-5,NA,TRBJ1-1,NA,TGTGCTGTATCCAGGCTGAACACTGAAGCTTTCTTT,CAVSRLNTEAFF
TRBV4-1,NA,TRBJ2-1,TRBD2,TGCGCCAGCAGCCAAGGGCTAGCGGGAGAAGGTGAGCAGTTCTTC,CASSQGLAGEGEQFF
TRBV4-1,NA,TRBJ2-7,NA,TGCGCCAGCAGCCAAGTTGGTGGGAAGCAGTACTTC,CASSQVGGKQYF
TRBV19,NA,TRBJ2-3,TRBD2,TGTGCCAGTAGTATGGGGGCTGGCGGGGGGTATCTCGCAGATACGCAGTATTTT,CASSMGAGGGYLADTQYF
TRBV20-1,NA,TRBJ2-3,NA,TGCAGTGGCACCCCGTCAGATACGCAGTATTTT,CSGTPSDTQYF
TRBV5-1,NA,TRBJ1-2,NA,TGCGCCAGCAGCTTGGGTTCGGGGGCTAATGGCTACACCTTC,CASSLGSGANGYTF
TRBV28,few,TRBJ2-7,TRBD2,TGTGCCAGCAGTTTTGGCTTCTTAGGTAGCGGGACTTTTTTGGGGCAGTACTTC,CASSFGFLGSGTFLGQYF
TRBV7-3,NA,TRBJ2-5,NA,TGTGCCAGCAGCTTACAGGGAGAGACCCAGTACTTC,CASSLQGETQYF
TRBV5-1,NA,TRBJ2-1,TRBD2,TGCGCCAGCAGCTTGGCACTAGCGAGAGGGAATGAGCAGTTCTTC,CASSLALARGNEQFF
TRBV15,once,TRBJ2-2,TRBD1,TGTGCCACCAGCAGAGAGACAGGGGTAGTAGGGGAGCTGTTTTTT,CATSRETGVVGELFF
TRBV5-1,NA,TRBJ2-5,NA,TGCGCCAGCAGCTTGGGGCCTCAAGAGACCCAGTACTTC,CASSLGPQETQYF
TRBV5-1,NA,TRBJ2-5,NA,TGCGCCAGCCGCGACCGAAACCAAGAGACCCAGTACTTC,CASRDRNQETQYF
TRBV5-8,once,TRBJ2-7,TRBD2,TGTGCCAGCAGCCGGCTTGTGGGGGAGGGCGGCGAGCAGTACTTC,CASSRLVGEGGEQYF
TRBV5-1,few,TRBJ2-7,NA,TGCGCCAGCAGCTTGAGGGGCGAGGTGGACGAGCAGTACTTC,CASSLRGEVDEQYF
TRBV19,many,TRBJ1-5,NA,TGTGCCAGTAGTCCAGGGGACCGGGGGTTCAATCAGCCCCAGCATTTT,CASSPGDRGFNQPQHF
TRBV6-4,NA,TRBJ2-7,NA,TGTGCCAGCAGTGACGAGACACAGCCTCAGTACTTC,CASSDETQPQYF
TRBV6-6,NA,TRBJ2-1,NA,TGTGCCAGCACTTTCAGAGGCGAGCGCCTCTACAATGAGCAGTTCTTC,CASTFRGERLYNEQFF
TRBV5-1,NA,TRBJ1-1,NA,TGCGCCAGCAGCGACGCGGGGGCGGGTAGTGAAGCTTTCTTT,CASSDAGAGSEAFF
TRBV29-1,NA,TRBJ2-7,NA,TGCAGCGTTACCGACTCCTACGAGCAGTACTTC,CSVTDSYEQYF